This T cell receptor (beta chain) stems from a study of blood T cell repertoires in COVID-19. For the study at large: The origin of the acute and convalescent COVID-19 samples was the United States, Italy and Spain.

Authors' analysis steps: Amplification of reference gene primers provided the estimated nucleated cell counts. Sequenced by immunoSEQ multiplex PCR; TCRdb stores in-frame clones only, minus some. V, J and clone size derive from that table, while D and trimming were established from the DNA sequence. The data show 310,000 or so clones, roughly 86% seen once. The CDR3 loop spans 13 amino acids. Trimming removed 11 bases at V and 1 base at J, with 14 bases between. The rearrangement joins TRBV12-3 or TRBV12-4 to TRBJ1-1; perhaps TRBD1 as D (6 bases). The clonotype comes from a woman aged 50 to 65 with acute or convalescent COVID-19. Material for sequencing was peripheral blood. Written as DNA, the CDR3 is TGTGCCGGGACGGGACAAACGAACACTGAAGCTTTCTTT. Its translation is CAGTGQTNTEAFF.